The 15 T cell receptor beta chains below come from one sample, sequenced in a study of T cell responses to AZD1222 COVID-19 vaccine. The protocol was immunoSEQ multiplex PCR, while the TCRdb copy is restricted to in-frame clones and leaves out a portion. The sample lists 150,000 to 160,000 clones, roughly nine tenths seen once, with about 5.1% in the top ten. The source was peripheral blood, collected on day 0 of MenACWY control vaccination. All receptors come from an adult in good health.

CDR3 region: CATYPPTGVNQPQHF. The CDR3 DNA reads TGTGCCACCTACCCCCCGACAGGGGTAAATCAGCCCCAGCATTTT. The chain joins TRBV28 to TRBJ1-5; the match to TRBD1 covers 8 bases. The V segment lost 10 bases and the J segment 4 bases; nucleotides outside the gene matches: 12. The CDR3 has 15 amino acids. CDR1 is MDHEN, CDR2 SYDVKM, per germline. The complete variable domain, with remaining parts taken from reference TRBV28 and TRBJ1-5, reads DVKVTQSSRYLVKRTGEKVFLECVQDMDHENMFWYRQDPGLGLRLIYFSYDVKMKEKGDIPEGYSVSREKKERFSLILESASTNQTSMYLCATYPPTGVNQPQHFGDGTRLSIL.

CDR3 in DNA: TGTGCCAGCAGTTTAGGGTCTTATAATGGCTACACCTTC. This codes for CASSLGSYNGYTF. This chain uses TRBV12-3 or TRBV12-4 with TRBJ1-2, with unresolved D. Trimming removed 1 base at V and 6 bases at J, with 9 bases between. This CDR3 comprises 13 residues.

This clone was observed a few times. The chain uses TRBV11-2 and TRBJ2-7; the D gene is possibly TRBD1 (6 bases). Trimming removed 1 base from V and 0 bases from J, with 10 bases in between. CDR3 length equals 15 residues. The germline gives CDR1 SGHAT, CDR2 FQNNGV. The CDR3 coding sequence is TGTGCCAGCAGCTTAGGCCGGGACAACTCCTACGAGCAGTACTTC. It yields the protein CASSLGRDNSYEQYF.

The chain uses TRBV5-1 and TRBJ2-2, with 8 nucleotides matching TRBD1. The J segment lost 8 bases and the V segment lost 3 bases, leaving 6 bases of the junction unmatched. There are 14 residues in the CDR3. The germline V gene encodes CDR1 SGHRS and CDR2 YFSETQ. CDR3 sequence (DNA): TGCGCCAGCAGCTGGGGACAGGTCGAGGGGGAGCTGTTTTTT. As protein: CASSWGQVEGELFF.

There are a few counts of this clone. The chain is built from TRBV4-2 and TRBJ2-1; TRBD2 aligns across 8 bases. The germline CDR1 and CDR2 sequences are LGHNA and YNFKEQ. Trimming took 6 bases from V and 4 from J; bases not matched to a gene: 2. This CDR3 is 13 amino acids long. CDR3: CASRVAGYNEQFF. The CDR3 nucleotides are TGTGCCAGCAGGGTAGCGGGGTACAATGAGCAGTTCTTC.

The V gene is TRBV5-1, the J gene TRBJ2-6, with 7 nucleotides matching TRBD2. J gave up 4 bases and V 7 bases, and 11 bases lay outside the gene matches. Germline V gene lookup returns CDR1 SGHRS and CDR2 YFSETQ. This CDR3 region has 16 residues. As DNA, the CDR3 is TGCGCCAGCCTCGTGGATCCCGGGAGGGGGGCCAACGTCCTGACTTTC. It encodes CASLVDPGRGANVLTF.

V gene TRBV20-1 combines with J gene TRBJ1-2, with unresolved D. Germline V gene data show CDR1 as DFQATT and CDR2 as SNEGSKA (reference sequence). The germline V and J ends were trimmed by 3 bases and 2 bases, with 4 bases remaining between them. There are 11 residues in the CDR3. The CDR3 DNA is TGCAGTGCTAGGCACAACTATGGCTACACCTTC. Residues: CSARHNYGYTF.

The chain couples TRBV3-1 (or the pseudogene TRBV3-2) to TRBJ2-5; D unclear. V lost 3 bases and J 2 bases, leaving 22 bases between the germline ends. Germline lookup yields CDR1 LGHDT and CDR2 YNNKEL (reference sequence). The CDR3 has 18 amino acids. The CDR3 DNA reads TGTGCCAGCAGCCACCGAACGGGCAGGTCGAGAGATCAAGAGACCCAGTACTTC. Translated, it gives CASSHRTGRSRDQETQYF.

The rearrangement links TRBV9 to TRBJ1-1; D is ambiguous. In germline, CDR1 is SGDLS, CDR2 YYNGEE. Trimming removed 0 bases from V and 1 base from J, with 10 bases in between. The CDR3 length is 15 residues. CDR3 residues: CASSVAFNRNTEAFF. CDR3 coding DNA: TGTGCCAGCAGCGTAGCTTTCAACAGGAACACTGAAGCTTTCTTT.

V is TRBV13 and J is TRBJ1-4; D remains ambiguous. Trimming removed 5 bases at V and 0 bases at J, with 1 base between. The CDR3 extends over 12 amino acids. The V gene's germline CDR1 is PRHDT and CDR2 FYEKMQ (reference sequence). The CDR3 here is CASSATNEKLFF. The CDR3 DNA sequence: TGTGCCAGCAGCGCAACTAATGAAAAACTGTTTTTT.

The CDR3 sequence is CTTPRNTEAFF. The CDR3 DNA follows: TGCACCACCCCCCGGAACACTGAAGCTTTCTTT. This rearrangement joins TRBV20-1 to TRBJ1-1; D call uncertain. This CDR3 has 11 residues. Germline CDR1 DFQATT, CDR2 SNEGSKA (reference sequence).

This clone was detected a few times. The chain has TRBV7-9 and TRBJ2-2; D not certain. Deletions cut 5 bases from V and 6 bases from J, with 1 base between. CDR1 and CDR2 from the germline V gene are SEHNR and FQNEAQ (reference sequence). This CDR3 region has 10 residues. The CDR3 DNA reads as TGTGCCAGCAGCCCCGGGGAGCTGTTTTTT. It encodes CASSPGELFF.

The chain is built from TRBV6-6 and TRBJ2-2, with D possibly matching TRBD2 (6 bases). The V end was cut by 7 bases, the J end by 5 bases, with 8 bases between. The CDR3 length is 12 residues. CDR1 is MNHNY, CDR2 SVGAGI, per germline (reference sequence). This CDR3 reads CASNRGTGELFF. CDR3 DNA: TGTGCCAGCAATCGGGGGACCGGGGAGCTGTTTTTT.

The J gene is TRBJ2-1, the V gene TRBV24-1; 7 bases line up with TRBD2. V dropped 1 base and J dropped 12; count of bases not matched to a gene: 14. This CDR3 contains 16 residues. Germline-derived CDR1 and CDR2 are KGHDR and SFDVKD. The CDR3 nucleotides read TGTGCCACCAGTGATTTAGCGGCAGGCTCCCCGGGGGGGCAGTTCTTC. Amino acid sequence: CATSDLAAGSPGGQFF.

The chain recombines TRBV5-1 with TRBJ2-1; 13 bases are a match to TRBD2. CDR1 SGHRS and CDR2 YFSETQ come from the germline V gene. V shed 0 bases and J 10 bases; nucleotides not matched to a gene: 4. CDR3 length: 15 residues. This CDR3 reads CASSLDWGLAGEQFF. DNA for the CDR3: TGCGCCAGCAGCTTGGATTGGGGACTAGCGGGGGAGCAGTTCTTC.